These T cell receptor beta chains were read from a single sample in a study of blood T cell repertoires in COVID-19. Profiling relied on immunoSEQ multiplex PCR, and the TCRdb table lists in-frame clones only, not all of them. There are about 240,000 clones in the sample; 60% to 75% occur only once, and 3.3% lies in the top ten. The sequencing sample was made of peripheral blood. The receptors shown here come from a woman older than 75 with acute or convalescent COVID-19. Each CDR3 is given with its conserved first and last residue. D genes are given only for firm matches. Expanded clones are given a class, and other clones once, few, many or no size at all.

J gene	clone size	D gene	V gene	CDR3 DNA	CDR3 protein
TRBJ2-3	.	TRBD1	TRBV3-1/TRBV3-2	TGTGCCAGCAGCCTATGGGGGCAGGGGGCGGGATTCGGTACGCAGTATTTT	CASSLWGQGAGFGTQYF
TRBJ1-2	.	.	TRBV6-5	TGTGCCAGTTTATCCAGGGGTAGAGGATATGGCTACACCTTC	CASLSRGRGYGYTF
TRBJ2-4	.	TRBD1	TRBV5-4	TGTGCCAGCAGCTTGTACCGCAGGGGGCTGGCCAAAAACATTCAGTACTTC	CASSLYRRGLAKNIQYF
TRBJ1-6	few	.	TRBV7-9	TGTGCCAGCAGCTTCACAGACAATTCACCCCTCCACTTT	CASSFTDNSPLHF
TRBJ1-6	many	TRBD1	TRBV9	TGTGCCAGCAGCGAACAGACAGGGCGATCACCCCTCCACTTT	CASSEQTGRSPLHF
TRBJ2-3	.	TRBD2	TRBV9	TGTGCCAGCAGCGTACCAGAGGGGCTAGCGGTTCCCACAGATACGCAGTATTTT	CASSVPEGLAVPTDTQYF
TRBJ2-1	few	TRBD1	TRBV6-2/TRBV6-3	TGTGCCAGCAGTAGGGAGACAGGGCGGTACAATGAGCAGTTCTTC	CASSRETGRYNEQFF
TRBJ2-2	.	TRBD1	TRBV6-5	TGTGCCAGCAACTCGGCCAGGGGGCTTACCGGGGAGCTGTTTTTT	CASNSARGLTGELFF
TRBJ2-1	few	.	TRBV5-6	TGTGCCAGCAGCTTGGAGAGGGAACGGTTCTTC	CASSLERERFF
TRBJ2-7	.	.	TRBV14	TGTGCCAGCAGCCATTCACTCGATCTACCCGAGCAGTACTTC	CASSHSLDLPEQYF
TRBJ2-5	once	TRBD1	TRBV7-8	TGTGCCAGCAGCTTAGTAGAGCAGTCGGGACAGGGAAAGGCTAGGGAGACCCAGTACTTC	CASSLVEQSGQGKARETQYF
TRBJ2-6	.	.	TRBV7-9	TGTGCCAGCAGCGCGACATTGGGGGCTAACTCTGGGGCCAACGTCCTGACTTTC	CASSATLGANSGANVLTF
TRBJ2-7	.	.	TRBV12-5	TGTGCTAGTGGTTTGGTAACAAGGCAGTACTTC	CASGLVTRQYF
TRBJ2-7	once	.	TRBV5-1	TGCGCCAGCAGCTTGGCAGGGCAGAGCTCCTACGAGCAGTACTTC	CASSLAGQSSYEQYF
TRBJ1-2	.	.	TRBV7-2	TGTGCCAGCAGCTTAACAGGGATCGAGAGAAGCTACACCTTC	CASSLTGIERSYTF
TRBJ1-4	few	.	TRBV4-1	TGCGCCAGCAGCCAAGCCCAGGGTCTCGCAAAACTGTTTTTT	CASSQAQGLAKLFF
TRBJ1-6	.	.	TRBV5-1	TGCGCCAGCAGCTTGGAGCGGGGTGACTCACCCCTCCACTTT	CASSLERGDSPLHF